This T cell receptor (beta chain) is from a study of radiation and T cells in renal cell carcinoma. In the study overall: Nephrectomy followed 15 Gy stereotactic body radiation by 4 weeks.

The assay was immunoSEQ multiplex PCR, and TCRdb's table has in-frame clones only and misses some. There are 120,000 or so clones in the sample; around 80% occur only once, and about 5.3% lies in the top ten. With respect to this clone: Antigen: not known.

Deletions cut 3 bases from V and 5 bases from J, with 13 bases between. Germline assignment: CDR1 LNHDA and CDR2 SQIVND (reference sequence). The CDR3 sequence is 14 residues long. Broader study findings: Top tumor clonotypes rose in blood 2 weeks post-radiation, then contracted. Pretreatment tumor biopsies were lacking, so baseline clonotypes are unknown.

Stated time point: blood 2 weeks post-SBRT. Treatment specified: 15 Gy SBRT to primary tumor, nephrectomy 4 weeks later. The tumor was a clear cell renal cell carcinoma. Specimen: blood, collected from a patient whose treatment included radiotherapy and nephrectomy. The sequence was obtained from a man aged 50 to 59 with renal cell carcinoma. This rearrangement joins TRBV19 to TRBJ1-1; the D is unclear. CDR3 nucleotide sequence: TGTGCCAGTAGTATGACTCGGGAATCGACTGAAGCTTTCTTT. Translated, it gives CASSMTRESTEAFF.